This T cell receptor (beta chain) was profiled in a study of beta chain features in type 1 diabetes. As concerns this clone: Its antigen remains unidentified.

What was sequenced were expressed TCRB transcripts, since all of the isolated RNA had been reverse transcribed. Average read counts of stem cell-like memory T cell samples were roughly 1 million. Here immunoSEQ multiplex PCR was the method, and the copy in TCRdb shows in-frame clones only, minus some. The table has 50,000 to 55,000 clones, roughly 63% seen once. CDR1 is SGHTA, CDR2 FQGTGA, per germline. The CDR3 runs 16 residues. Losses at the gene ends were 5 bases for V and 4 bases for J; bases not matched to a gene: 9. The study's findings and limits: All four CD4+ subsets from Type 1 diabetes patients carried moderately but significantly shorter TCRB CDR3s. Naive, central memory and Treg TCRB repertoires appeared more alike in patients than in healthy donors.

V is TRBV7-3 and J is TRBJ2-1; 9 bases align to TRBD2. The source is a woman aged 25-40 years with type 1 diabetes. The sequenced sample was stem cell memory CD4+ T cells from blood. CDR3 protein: CASSQLGLAGYNEQFF. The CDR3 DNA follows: TGTGCCAGCAGCCAACTAGGGCTAGCGGGATACAATGAGCAGTTCTTC.